Sequencing of this T cell receptor (beta chain) was carried out in a study of identical twins. Overall study results and limits: The study found that models underestimated out-of-frame TCR alpha sharing in monozygotic twins. The more abundant beta clonotypes in cord blood had fewer insertions, and memory repertoires did not show this.

This clonotype has just a few counts. The target antigen is unknown. Using its own MiXCR run on the 5' RACE reads, TCRdb lists one record per CDR3 protein. In the table there are 200,000 to 250,000 distinct CDR3 sequences, 5.5% to 7.5% of which are singletons. CDR1 and CDR2 from the germline V gene are MNHEY and SMNVEV (reference sequence). Unmatched junction bases numbered 8, after V lost 5 bases and J lost 5 bases. The CDR3 consists of 15 residues. These data were also reused for a study on T cells expressing NK-cell markers. As reported in that work: Unclear, still, was the HCMV specificity of the expanded NKG2C+ T cell clones.

Specimen: CD8+ T cells sorted from blood. The chain couples TRBV27 to TRBJ2-7; TRBD2 matches at 11 bases. This TCR was sampled from a woman aged 18-29 years in good health. CDR3 sequence: CASSILAGGGNEQYF. The CDR3 coding sequence is TGTGCCAGCAGTATCTTAGCGGGAGGGGGAAACGAGCAGTACTTC.